This TCR beta chain is from a study of T cells in localized non-small cell lung cancer. General observations from the study: Adjacent lung tissue had a median approximately 57 of the top 100 clones found in the tumor. Heterogeneity remains possible because sequencing was limited to only one tumor region. Greater T cell density in blood accompanied longer overall survival.

Libraries were prepared by immunoSEQ multiplex PCR; TCRdb keeps only in-frame clonotypes and omits some of them. Of roughly 58,000 clones listed, roughly 79% are singletons. CDR1 and CDR2 (germline): PRHDT, FYEKMQ (reference sequence). This CDR3 has 15 amino acids. With 5 bases removed from V and 4 bases from J, the gap between germline ends came to 17 bases. For this clone: Its matching antigen is unknown.

This chain joins TRBV13 and TRBJ1-2; tentative D call: TRBD1 (5 bases). The source is a man aged 40 to 70 with stage II lung adenocarcinoma. Sequencing was performed on PBMCs, taken before any cancer treatment. This CDR3 reads CASSLRTGRTYGYTF. CDR3 in DNA: TGTGCCAGCAGCCTCCGGACGGGGCGTACCTATGGCTACACCTTC.